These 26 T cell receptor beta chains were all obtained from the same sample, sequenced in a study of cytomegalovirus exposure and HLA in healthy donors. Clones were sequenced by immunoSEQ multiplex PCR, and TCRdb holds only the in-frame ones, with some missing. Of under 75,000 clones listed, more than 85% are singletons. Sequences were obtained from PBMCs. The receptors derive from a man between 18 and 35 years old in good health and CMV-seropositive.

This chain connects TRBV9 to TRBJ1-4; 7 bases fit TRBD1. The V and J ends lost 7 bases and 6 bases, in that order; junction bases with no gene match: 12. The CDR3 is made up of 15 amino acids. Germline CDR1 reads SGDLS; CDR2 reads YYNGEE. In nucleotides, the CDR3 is TGTGCCAGCTCCAAAGGAGGGACAGCCTATGAAAAACTGTTTTTT. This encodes CASSKGGTAYEKLFF.

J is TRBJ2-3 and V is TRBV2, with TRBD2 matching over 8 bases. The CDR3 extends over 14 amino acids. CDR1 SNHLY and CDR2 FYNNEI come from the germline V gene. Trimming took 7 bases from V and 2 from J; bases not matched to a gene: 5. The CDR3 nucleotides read TGTGCCAGCACCGAAGCGGGAGACACAGATACGCAGTATTTT. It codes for CASTEAGDTDTQYF.

CDR3 residues: CASSKESGPPPYEQYF. As DNA, the CDR3 is TGTGCCAGCAGCAAAGAGAGCGGACCTCCCCCCTACGAGCAGTACTTC. This rearrangement joins TRBV11-2 to TRBJ2-7; possible D gene TRBD2, 5 bases. Trimming removed 5 bases at V and 2 bases at J, with 19 bases between. Germline V gene lookup returns CDR1 SGHAT and CDR2 FQNNGV. CDR3 length: 16 residues.

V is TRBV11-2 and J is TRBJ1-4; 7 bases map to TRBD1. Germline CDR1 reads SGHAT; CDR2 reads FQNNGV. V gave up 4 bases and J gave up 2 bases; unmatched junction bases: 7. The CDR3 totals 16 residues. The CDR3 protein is CASSSDRARTNEKLFF. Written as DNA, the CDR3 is TGTGCCAGCAGCTCCGACAGGGCTAGGACTAATGAAAAACTGTTTTTT.

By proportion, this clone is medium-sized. The chain's CDR3 is CASSYSAGDSSNEQFF. DNA for the CDR3: TGTGCCAGCAGTTACTCCGCGGGAGATTCGTCCAATGAGCAGTTCTTC. V is TRBV6-5 and J is TRBJ2-1; TRBD2 matches at 7 bases. The CDR3 runs to 16 residues. From germline, CDR1 is MNHEY and CDR2 SVGAGI. V was clipped by 0 bases and J by 6 bases; unmatched bases: 8.

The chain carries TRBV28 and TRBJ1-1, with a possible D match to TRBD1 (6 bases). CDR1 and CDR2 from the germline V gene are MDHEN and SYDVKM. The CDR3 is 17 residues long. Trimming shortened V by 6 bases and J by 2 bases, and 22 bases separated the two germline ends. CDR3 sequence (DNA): TGTGCCAGCAGAGATCGCGGAGGACAGATATTTAACACTGAAGCTTTCTTT. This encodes CASRDRGGQIFNTEAFF.

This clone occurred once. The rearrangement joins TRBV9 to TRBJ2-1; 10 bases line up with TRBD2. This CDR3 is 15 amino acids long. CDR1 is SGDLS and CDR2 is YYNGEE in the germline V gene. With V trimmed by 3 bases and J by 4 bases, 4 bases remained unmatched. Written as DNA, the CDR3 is TGTGCCAGCAGCGAAGGACTAGCGGTGTACAATGAGCAGTTCTTC. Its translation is CASSEGLAVYNEQFF. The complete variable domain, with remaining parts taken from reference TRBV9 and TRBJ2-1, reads DSGVTQTPKHLITATGQRVTLRCSPRSGDLSVYWYQQSLDQGLQFLIQYYNGEERAKGNILERFSAQQFPDLHSELNLSSLELGDSALYFCASSEGLAVYNEQFFGPGTRLTVL.

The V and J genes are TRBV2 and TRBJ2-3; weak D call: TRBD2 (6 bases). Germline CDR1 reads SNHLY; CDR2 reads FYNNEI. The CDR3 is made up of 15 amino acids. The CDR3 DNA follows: TGTGCGTTACGTAGGAGGGAGGCTAGCACAGATACGCAGTATTTT. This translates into CALRRREASTDTQYF.

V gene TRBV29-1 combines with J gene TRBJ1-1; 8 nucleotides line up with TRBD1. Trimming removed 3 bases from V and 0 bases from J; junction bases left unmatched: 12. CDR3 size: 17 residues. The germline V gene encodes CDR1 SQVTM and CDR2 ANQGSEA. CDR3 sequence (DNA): TGCAGCGTTGACTTTATGGGACAGGTCGGGATGAACACTGAAGCTTTCTTT. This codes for CSVDFMGQVGMNTEAFF.

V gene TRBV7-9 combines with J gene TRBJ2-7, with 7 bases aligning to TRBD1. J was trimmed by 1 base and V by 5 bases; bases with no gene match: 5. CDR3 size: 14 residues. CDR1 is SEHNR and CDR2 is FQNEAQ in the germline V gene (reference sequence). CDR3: CASSLRTGSYEQYF. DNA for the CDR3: TGTGCCAGCAGCCTTCGGACAGGTTCCTACGAGCAGTACTTC.

CDR3 in DNA: TGCAGCGTTGTCGTTTACATGAACACTGAAGCTTTCTTT. This translates into CSVVVYMNTEAFF. V is TRBV29-1 and J is TRBJ1-1; no definite D call. V was trimmed by 4 bases and J by 0 bases, leaving 9 bases between them. The CDR3 spans 13 residues. Germline values: CDR1 SQVTM, CDR2 ANQGSEA.

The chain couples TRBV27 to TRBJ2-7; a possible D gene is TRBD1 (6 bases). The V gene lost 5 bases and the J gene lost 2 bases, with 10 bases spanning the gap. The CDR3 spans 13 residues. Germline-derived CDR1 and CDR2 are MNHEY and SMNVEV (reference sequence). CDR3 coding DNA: TGTGCCAGCAGTATGACAGGTCCCTACGAGCAGTACTTC. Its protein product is CASSMTGPYEQYF.

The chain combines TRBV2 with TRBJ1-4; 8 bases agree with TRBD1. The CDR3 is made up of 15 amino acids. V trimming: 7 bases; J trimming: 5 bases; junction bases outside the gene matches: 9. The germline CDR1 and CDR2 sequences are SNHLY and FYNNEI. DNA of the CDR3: TGTGCCAGCACCATAGACAGGGGAGGGAATGAAAAACTGTTTTTT. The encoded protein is CASTIDRGGNEKLFF.

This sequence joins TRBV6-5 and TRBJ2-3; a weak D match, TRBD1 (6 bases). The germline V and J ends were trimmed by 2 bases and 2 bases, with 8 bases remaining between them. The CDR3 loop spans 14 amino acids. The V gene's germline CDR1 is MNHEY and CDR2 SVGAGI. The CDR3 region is CASSYTGPTDTQYF. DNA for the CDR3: TGTGCCAGCAGTTACACAGGGCCCACAGATACGCAGTATTTT.

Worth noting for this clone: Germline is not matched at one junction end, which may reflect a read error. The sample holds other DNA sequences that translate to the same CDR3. CDR3 sequence reads: CASTIAYQETQYF. The CDR3 DNA reads TGCGCCAGCACAATAGCGTACCAGGAGACCCAGTACTTC. The V gene is TRBV5-1, the J gene TRBJ2-5, with a possible D match to TRBD2 (5 bases). Germline lookup yields CDR1 SGHRS and CDR2 YFSETQ. There are 13 residues in the CDR3.

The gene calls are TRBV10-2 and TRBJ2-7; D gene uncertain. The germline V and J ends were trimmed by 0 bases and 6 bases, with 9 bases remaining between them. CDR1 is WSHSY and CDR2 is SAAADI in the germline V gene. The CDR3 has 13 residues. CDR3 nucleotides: TGCGCCAGCAGTGAGTCGGTTGTCAGCGAGCAGTACTTC. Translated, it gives CASSESVVSEQYF.

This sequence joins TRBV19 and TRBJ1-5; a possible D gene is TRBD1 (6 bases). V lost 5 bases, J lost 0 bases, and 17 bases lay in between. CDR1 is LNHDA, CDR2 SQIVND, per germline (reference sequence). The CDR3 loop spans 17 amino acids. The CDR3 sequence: CASSGGHRRYSNQPQHF. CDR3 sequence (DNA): TGTGCCAGTAGTGGGGGACACAGACGTTATAGCAATCAGCCCCAGCATTTT.

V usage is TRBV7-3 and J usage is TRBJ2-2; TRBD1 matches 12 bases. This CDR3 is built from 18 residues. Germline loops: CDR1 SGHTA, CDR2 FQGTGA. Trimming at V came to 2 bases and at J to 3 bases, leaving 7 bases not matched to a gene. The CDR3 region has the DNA TGTGCCAGCAGCTTAGAGGGACAGGGGGCGCGGTACACCGGGGAGCTGTTTTTT. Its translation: CASSLEGQGARYTGELFF.

The CDR3: CASSYSGGGEAFF. The CDR3 DNA is TGTGCCAGCAGCTACTCAGGGGGCGGTGAAGCTTTCTTT. The V gene is TRBV11-3, the J gene TRBJ1-1; 8 bases map to TRBD1. After removal of 4 bases from V and 7 bases from J, the junction contained 5 bases not matched to a gene. Germline values: CDR1 SGHNT, CDR2 YENEEA. The CDR3 loop spans 13 amino acids.

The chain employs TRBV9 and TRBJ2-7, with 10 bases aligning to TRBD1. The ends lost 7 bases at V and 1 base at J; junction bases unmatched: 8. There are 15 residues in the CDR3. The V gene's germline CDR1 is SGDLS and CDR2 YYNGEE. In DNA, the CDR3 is TGTGCCAGCTCCTGGGGGGACAGGGGATCCTACGAGCAGTACTTC. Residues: CASSWGDRGSYEQYF.

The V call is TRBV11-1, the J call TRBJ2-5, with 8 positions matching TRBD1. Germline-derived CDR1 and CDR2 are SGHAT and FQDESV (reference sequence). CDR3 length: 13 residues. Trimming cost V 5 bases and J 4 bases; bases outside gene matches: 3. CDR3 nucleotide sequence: TGTGCCAGCAGCCGAGACAGGGGAGAGACCCAGTACTTC. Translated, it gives CASSRDRGETQYF.

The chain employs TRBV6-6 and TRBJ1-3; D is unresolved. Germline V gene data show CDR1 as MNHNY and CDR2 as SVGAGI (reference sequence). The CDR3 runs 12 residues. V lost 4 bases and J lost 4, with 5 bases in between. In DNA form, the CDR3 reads TGTGCCAGCAGTTTCAGGGGAAACACCATATATTTT. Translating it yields CASSFRGNTIYF.

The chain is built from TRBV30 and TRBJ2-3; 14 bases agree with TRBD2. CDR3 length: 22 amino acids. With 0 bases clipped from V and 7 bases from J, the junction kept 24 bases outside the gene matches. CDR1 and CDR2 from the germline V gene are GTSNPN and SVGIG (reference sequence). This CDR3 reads CAWSVLRLAGGPRFTDTHTQYF. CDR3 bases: TGTGCCTGGAGTGTACTCAGACTAGCGGGAGGGCCGAGGTTCACAGATACTCATACGCAGTATTTT.

The CDR3 loop reads CASRRDNSLGETQYF. In nucleotides, the CDR3 is TGCGCCAGCAGAAGGGACAATTCCTTGGGGGAGACCCAGTACTTC. This chain uses TRBV10-1 with TRBJ2-5; tentatively, D is TRBD1 (6 bases). The germline V gene has CDR1 WNHNN and CDR2 SYGVQD (reference sequence). The CDR3 totals 15 residues. Trimming shortened V by 6 bases and J by 5 bases, and 19 bases separated the two germline ends.

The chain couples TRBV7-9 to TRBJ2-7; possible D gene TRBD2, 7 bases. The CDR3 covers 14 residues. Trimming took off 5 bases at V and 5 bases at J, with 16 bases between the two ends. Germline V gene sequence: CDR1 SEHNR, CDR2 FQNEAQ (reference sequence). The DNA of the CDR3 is TGTGCCAGCAGCGTTGAGGGAGGGGGGGACGAGCAGTACTTC. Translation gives CASSVEGGGDEQYF.

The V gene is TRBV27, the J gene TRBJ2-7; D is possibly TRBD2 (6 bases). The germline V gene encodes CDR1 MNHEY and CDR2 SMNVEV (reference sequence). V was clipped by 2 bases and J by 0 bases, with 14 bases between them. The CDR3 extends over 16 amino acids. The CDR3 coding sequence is TGTGCCAGCAGTTTAACATATCCCGGGAGCTCCTACGAGCAGTACTTC. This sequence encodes CASSLTYPGSSYEQYF.